These 17 T cell receptor beta chains were all obtained from the same sample, sequenced in a study of glioma-infiltrating T cells. Using RNA template, CDR3s of TCR alpha and beta were amplified with iRepertoire arm-PCR. Each CDR3 protein is one row after TCRdb ran MiXCR on the multiplex PCR reads. The sample consists of about 140,000 distinct CDR3 sequences, about two fifths of them appearing once. The sample was glioma tissue, nonneoplastic brain tissue, or PBMCs (not recorded which). The receptors were sampled from a human donor with low-grade glioma or glioblastoma, undergoing nonglioma brain surgery, or in good health (not recorded which).

CDR3 DNA: TGTGCCTCAACTGGGACACTATACAATGAGCAGTTCTTC. Translation: CASTGTLYNEQFF. The chain combines TRBV6-1 with TRBJ2-1; D is perhaps TRBD1 (6 bases). From germline, CDR1 is MNHNS and CDR2 SASEGT. The CDR3 contains 13 residues. V shed 11 bases and J shed 4 bases, with 15 bases lying between them.

This CDR3 reads CAGSTSGGYNEQFF. As DNA, the CDR3 is TGTGCCGGATCGACTAGCGGGGGTTACAATGAGCAGTTCTTC. The rearrangement joins TRBV2 to TRBJ2-1; TRBD2 matches at 12 bases. CDR1 is SNHLY, CDR2 FYNNEI, per germline. J was trimmed by 4 bases and V by 11 bases; bases with no gene match: 6. The CDR3 spans 14 residues.

The J gene is TRBJ2-4, the V gene TRBV11-2; D remains ambiguous. This CDR3 has 12 residues. Germline V lookup: CDR1 SGHAT, CDR2 FQNNGV. V was trimmed by 1 base and J by 9 bases, leaving 7 bases between them. The chain's CDR3 is CASSLAPGIQYF. CDR3 DNA: TGTGCCAGCAGCTTAGCCCCGGGCATTCAGTACTTC.

The chain combines TRBV12-3 or TRBV12-4 with TRBJ1-3, with D hard to call. V dropped 2 bases and J dropped 5 bases, with 10 bases sitting between them. The CDR3 contains 14 residues. In DNA, the CDR3 is TGTGCCAGCAGTTTATCCCGGGGAAGAAACACCATATATTTT. Translated, it gives CASSLSRGRNTIYF.

This clonotype was counted a few times. The junction departs from germline at one end; a sequencing error may be responsible. V and J are TRBV7-3 and TRBJ2-1; TRBD2 might be the D (6 bases). The germline CDR1 and CDR2 sequences are SGHTA and FQGTGA. There are 18 residues in the CDR3. The chain's CDR3 is CARSPVGGLTSSYNEQSF. Written as DNA, the CDR3 is TGTGCCCGCAGCCCAGTGGGGGGACTCACCAGCTCCTACAATGAGCAGTCCTTC.

The rearrangement links TRBV6-2 or TRBV6-3 to TRBJ2-7, with TRBD2 matching over 10 bases. Germline-derived CDR1 and CDR2 are MNHEY and SVGEGT. CDR3 length: 16 residues. Trimming cost V 1 base and J 7 bases; bases outside gene matches: 10. CDR3 region: CASSYLSASGSEEQYF. The DNA of the CDR3 is TGTGCCAGCAGTTACTTGTCGGCTAGCGGGAGTGAGGAGCAGTACTTC.

This clonotype was observed at least ten times. The chain joins TRBV4-3 to TRBJ2-3; D remains ambiguous. Germline CDR1 reads LGHNA; CDR2 reads YSLEER. Trimming stripped 1 base from V and 0 bases from J, with 5 bases between. The CDR3 extends over 14 amino acids. The CDR3 DNA follows: TGCGCCAGCAGCCAAGGGGCTAGCACAGATACGCAGTATTTT. This sequence encodes CASSQGASTDTQYF.

The chain has TRBV20-1 and TRBJ2-1; D not certain. The CDR3 is 10 amino acids. Germline V gene lookup returns CDR1 DFQATT and CDR2 SNEGSKA (reference sequence). V was trimmed by 5 bases and J by 6 bases, leaving 5 bases between them. CDR3 sequence reads: CSAQRNEQFF. The CDR3 region has the DNA TGCAGTGCTCAACGCAATGAGCAGTTCTTC.

J is TRBJ2-2 and V is TRBV27; D is undetermined. Germline loops: CDR1 MNHEY, CDR2 SMNVEV (reference sequence). Trimming pared 5 bases from V and 3 bases from J, leaving 10 bases between. The CDR3 runs to 14 residues. The CDR3 loop is CASSNPPYTGELFF. In DNA, the CDR3 is TGTGCCAGCAGTAACCCTCCCTACACCGGGGAGCTGTTTTTT.

This clonotype appeared many times. V is TRBV27 and J is TRBJ2-1; D call uncertain. The germline CDR1 and CDR2 sequences are MNHEY and SMNVEV (reference sequence). The CDR3 covers 15 residues. Trimming took off 3 bases at V and 0 bases at J, with 9 bases between the two ends. CDR3 DNA sequence: TGTGCCAGCAGTTTCGGCGGCAGCTCCTACAATGAGCAGTTCTTC. This encodes CASSFGGSSYNEQFF.

This clonotype occurred a few times. This chain joins TRBV2 and TRBJ2-1; 8 nucleotides align to TRBD2. Losses at the gene ends were 6 bases for V and 4 bases for J; bases not matched to a gene: 2. CDR3 length equals 13 residues. Germline values: CDR1 SNHLY, CDR2 FYNNEI. CDR3 region: CASRSGSYNEQFF. CDR3 sequence (DNA): TGTGCCAGCAGAAGCGGGAGTTACAATGAGCAGTTCTTC.

This clonotype was observed a handful of times. V and J are TRBV27 and TRBJ1-5, with 9 bases aligning to TRBD1. V was pared by 6 bases and J by 7 bases, with 7 bases of the junction left unmatched. Germline V gene data show CDR1 as MNHEY and CDR2 as SMNVEV (reference sequence). The CDR3 consists of 14 residues. CDR3 DNA sequence: TGTGCCAGCAGATACAGGACAGGGGTCCAGCCCCAGCATTTT. It specifies CASRYRTGVQPQHF.

The chain carries TRBV6-2 or TRBV6-3 and TRBJ2-7; a weak D match, TRBD2 (5 bases). CDR1 is MNHEY, CDR2 SVGEGT, per germline. The CDR3 totals 13 residues. The V end lost 11 bases, the J end lost 7 bases, and 21 bases lay between the germline ends. The CDR3 DNA is TGTGCCTCGGGCAAAGAAGACTACAATGAGCAGTACTTC. Translating gives CASGKEDYNEQYF.

This clonotype was counted many times. This chain connects TRBV7-2 to TRBJ2-1, with 10 bases aligning to TRBD2. The CDR3 has 14 residues. Germline V CDR1 and CDR2: SGHTA, FQGNSA. Trimming removed 5 bases from V and 7 bases from J; junction bases left unmatched: 5. The CDR3 DNA reads as TGTGCCAGCAGCCAAGCGGGGGGGACAAATGAGCAGTTCTTC. Protein product: CASSQAGGTNEQFF.

This clonotype was counted ten times or more. This chain links TRBV7-9 with TRBJ1-1; a weak D match, TRBD1 (6 bases). V was trimmed by 5 bases and J by 4 bases, leaving 11 bases between them. The CDR3 totals 13 residues. CDR1 SEHNR and CDR2 FQNEAQ come from the germline V gene (reference sequence). The CDR3 protein is CASSRDRTTEAFF. In DNA form, the CDR3 reads TGTGCCAGCAGCAGAGACAGGACCACTGAAGCTTTCTTT.

In this sample, this clonotype turned up a few times. At one boundary the junction diverges from the germline segment, which might be a read error. The chain has TRBV27 and TRBJ1-2; 9 positions agree with TRBD1. The germline V gene has CDR1 MNHEY and CDR2 SMNVEV (reference sequence). The CDR3 has 16 residues. The CDR3 coding sequence is TGTGCCAGCAGTTTCCTTCCTCCGGGACAGGGATTAGGCTACACCTTT. Its protein is CASSFLPPGQGLGYTF.

This clonotype was seen a handful of times. The CDR3: CASSLSPGVNSPLHF. DNA of the CDR3: TGTGCCAGCAGTTTATCGCCCGGGGTCAATTCACCCCTCCACTTT. V is TRBV27 and J is TRBJ1-6, with D uncertain. CDR1 and CDR2 (germline): MNHEY, SMNVEV (reference sequence). With 0 bases removed from V and 7 bases from J, the gap between germline ends came to 10 bases. The CDR3 has 15 amino acids.